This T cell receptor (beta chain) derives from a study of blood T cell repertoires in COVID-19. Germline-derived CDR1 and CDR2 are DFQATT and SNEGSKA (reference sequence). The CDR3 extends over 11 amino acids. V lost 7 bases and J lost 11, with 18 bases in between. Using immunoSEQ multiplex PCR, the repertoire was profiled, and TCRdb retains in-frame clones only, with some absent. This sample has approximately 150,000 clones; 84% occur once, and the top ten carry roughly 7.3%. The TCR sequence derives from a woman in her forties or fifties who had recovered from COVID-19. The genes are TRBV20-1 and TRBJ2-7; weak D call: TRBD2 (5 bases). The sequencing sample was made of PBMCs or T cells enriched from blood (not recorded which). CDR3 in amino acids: CSVKSGNKEYF. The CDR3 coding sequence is TGCAGTGTTAAGTCCGGGAATAAGGAGTACTTC.